The next 13 T cell receptor beta chains were all read from a single sample in a study of blood T cell repertoires in COVID-19. Using immunoSEQ multiplex PCR, the repertoire was profiled, and TCRdb retains in-frame clones only, with some absent. Here the sample spans 150,000 to 200,000 clones, more than 65% being singletons. The sequenced sample was PBMCs or T cells enriched from blood (not recorded which). All receptors derive from a woman in her thirties or forties with acute COVID-19.

The chain has TRBV12-5 and TRBJ1-4; no clear D gene. Germline V gives CDR1 LGHNT, CDR2 FRNRAP. Trimming removed 0 bases at V and 7 bases at J, with 15 bases between. CDR3 length: 16 residues. CDR3 DNA sequence: TGTGCTAGTGGTTTGGTAGTTGGCGGGGAAAGTGAAAAACTGTTTTTT. Its translation: CASGLVVGGESEKLFF.

This clone was observed a single time. The genes are TRBV5-4 and TRBJ2-2, with 11 positions matching TRBD2. This CDR3 contains 17 residues. V dropped 4 bases and J dropped 4; count of bases not matched to a gene: 9. The germline V gene encodes CDR1 SGHNT and CDR2 YYREEE (reference sequence). Here the CDR3 DNA reads TGTGCCAGCAGCCCTAATAGCGGGAGGGGTTTCACCGGGGAGCTGTTTTTT. Translating it yields CASSPNSGRGFTGELFF.

This chain connects TRBV5-1 to TRBJ2-5, with D perhaps matching TRBD1 (6 bases). V lost 3 bases, J lost 3 bases, and 15 bases lay in between. CDR1 is SGHRS, CDR2 YFSETQ, per germline. CDR3 length: 15 amino acids. CDR3 region: CASSSYLRQEETQYF. The DNA of the CDR3 is TGCGCCAGCAGCTCTTACTTAAGACAGGAAGAGACCCAGTACTTC.

V usage is TRBV7-9 and J usage is TRBJ2-7; TRBD1 aligns across 8 bases. The germline CDR1 and CDR2 sequences are SEHNR and FQNEAQ (reference sequence). The CDR3 contains 16 residues. V was clipped by 4 bases and J by 1 base; unmatched bases: 9. The CDR3, as DNA: TGTGCCAGCAGCTCGATCCAGGGGGCGGGATCCTACGAGCAGTACTTC. It codes for CASSSIQGAGSYEQYF.

The chain links TRBV5-1 to TRBJ1-1; D might be TRBD1 (5 bases). CDR1 and CDR2 from the germline V gene are SGHRS and YFSETQ. This CDR3 contains 14 residues. Trimming shortened V by 0 bases and J by 1 base, and 7 bases separated the two germline ends. DNA of the CDR3: TGCGCCAGCAGCTTGGGACAGCCGAACACTGAAGCTTTCTTT. Its translation is CASSLGQPNTEAFF.

The genes are TRBV2 and TRBJ2-5; the D gene is possibly TRBD2 (6 bases). Trimming stripped 6 bases from V and 0 bases from J, with 11 bases between. The CDR3 extends over 14 amino acids. The germline V gene has CDR1 SNHLY and CDR2 FYNNEI. The CDR3: CASSARENQETQYF. The CDR3, as DNA: TGTGCCAGCAGCGCACGGGAGAACCAAGAGACCCAGTACTTC. The full variable domain, with the rest looked up from reference TRBV2 and TRBJ2-5, is EPEVTQTPSHQVTQMGQEVILRCVPISNHLYFYWYRQILGQKVEFLVSFYNNEISEKSEIFDDQFSVERPDGSNFTLKIRSTKLEDSAMYFCASSARENQETQYFGPGTRLLVL.

This chain connects TRBV18 to TRBJ2-7; D is perhaps TRBD1 (5 bases). The V end lost 2 bases, the J end lost 7 bases, and 9 bases lay between the germline ends. Germline CDR1 and CDR2: KGHSH and LQKENI. CDR3 length: 12 amino acids. The CDR3, as DNA: TGTGCCAGCTCACCATTGGGGCGGGAGCAGTACGTC. This encodes CASSPLGREQYV.

The chain carries TRBV4-2 and TRBJ1-2, with D uncertain. The germline gives CDR1 LGHNA, CDR2 YNFKEQ. CDR3 size: 15 residues. V was cut by 4 bases and J by 4 bases, with 16 bases left in between. The CDR3 region has the DNA TGTGCCAGCAGCCCCTTTCGGGAATCGAGCTATGGCTACACCTTC. This sequence encodes CASSPFRESSYGYTF.

This sequence joins TRBV5-1 and TRBJ2-1; perhaps TRBD2 as D (5 bases). Germline values: CDR1 SGHRS, CDR2 YFSETQ. V dropped 0 bases and J dropped 15 bases, with 16 bases sitting between them. The CDR3 totals 13 residues. The CDR3 region is CASSLAGVSRTFF. The DNA of the CDR3 is TGCGCCAGCAGCTTGGCCGGGGTGAGTAGAACGTTCTTC.

CDR3 DNA: TGCAGCGTTGAAGGAGGGACGGGGGCAACTAATGAAAAACTGTTTTTT. Its protein is CSVEGGTGATNEKLFF. V usage is TRBV29-1 and J usage is TRBJ1-4; D might be TRBD1 (5 bases). V was shortened by 1 base and J by 0 bases, with 12 bases between the two germline ends. The CDR3 length is 16 residues. Germline lookup yields CDR1 SQVTM and CDR2 ANQGSEA.

CDR3 sequence (DNA): TGCGCCAGCAGCTTGGGTCAGGCCGTCGGTTACAATGAGCAGTTCTTC. Encoded protein: CASSLGQAVGYNEQFF. The chain is built from TRBV5-1 and TRBJ2-1; D ambiguous. The CDR3 is made up of 16 amino acids. V lost 0 bases and J lost 4, with 14 bases in between. CDR1 and CDR2 (germline): SGHRS, YFSETQ. Together with reference TRBV5-1 and TRBJ2-1, the CDR3 gives the full variable domain: KAGVTQTPRYLIKTRGQQVTLSCSPISGHRSVSWYQQTPGQGLQFLFEYFSETQRNKGNFPGRFSGRQFSNSRSEMNVSTLELGDSALYLCASSLGQAVGYNEQFFGPGTRLTVL.

The CDR3 spells CASSQGDPAGGWEDTQYF. Here the CDR3 DNA reads TGTGCCAGCAGCCAAGGGGACCCAGCGGGAGGATGGGAAGATACGCAGTATTTT. The rearrangement uses TRBV3-1 (or the pseudogene TRBV3-2) and TRBJ2-3; TRBD2 agrees at 9 bases. V gave up 1 base and J gave up 5 bases; unmatched junction bases: 13. CDR3 length equals 18 residues. Germline V gives CDR1 LGHDT, CDR2 YNNKEL (reference sequence).

Only a few counts were recorded for this clone. The genes are TRBV4-2 and TRBJ2-1; D is possibly TRBD2 (6 bases). Germline lookup yields CDR1 LGHNA and CDR2 YNFKEQ. CDR3 length equals 17 residues. With 0 bases removed from V and 0 bases from J, the gap between germline ends came to 12 bases. The CDR3 loop reads CASSQDVRGSSYNEQFF. As DNA, the CDR3 is TGTGCCAGCAGCCAAGATGTTCGGGGGAGCTCCTACAATGAGCAGTTCTTC.